Presented here are 11 T cell receptor beta chains from one specimen sequenced in a study of tumor-infiltrating lymphocytes in oesophageal squamous cell carcinoma. TCRdb re-derived calls from the PCR reads in MiXCR, one entry per CDR3 protein. The sample consists of over 15,000 distinct CDR3 sequences, roughly 54% of them appearing once. The specimen sequenced was esophageal tumor tissue. These receptors all come from a female donor with esophageal squamous cell carcinoma.

Points on this clonotype: The CDR3 does not end in the conserved phenylalanine or tryptophan, so this is likely a read error. The DNA is omitted, as the CDR3 cannot be located on it reliably, and the CDR3 follows TCRdb's listing. The rearrangement uses TRBV14 and TRBJ1-6. The germline gives CDR1 SGHDN, CDR2 FVKESK. The CDR3 has 12 amino acids, counting both end residues. The chain's CDR3 is CARGRATTSSTL.

The chain couples TRBV7-3 to TRBJ2-7, with D possibly TRBD2 on 7 matching bases. The CDR3 has 17 amino acids. Germline CDR1 SGHTA, CDR2 FQGTGA. Trimming stripped 2 bases from V and 7 bases from J, with 24 bases between. The CDR3 bases are TGTGCCAGCAGCTTAGAAACCGGGGGGCGTAGATACAATGAGCAGTACTTC. The encoded protein is CASSLETGGRRYNEQYF.

This clonotype is judged medium-sized. This rearrangement joins TRBV7-9 to TRBJ1-6; no definite D call. Per the germline V gene, CDR1 is SEHNR and CDR2 is FQNEAQ (reference sequence). This CDR3 has 12 amino acids. Trimming shortened V by 3 bases and J by 8 bases, and 5 bases separated the two germline ends. The DNA of the CDR3 is TGTGCCAGCAGCTTGACGGATTCACCCCTCCACTTT. This codes for CASSLTDSPLHF. Looking up the rest from reference TRBV7-9 and TRBJ1-6 gives the full variable domain: DTGVSQNPRHKITKRGQNVTFRCDPISEHNRLYWYRQTLGQGPEFLTYFQNEAQLEKSRLLSDRFSAERPKGSFSTLEIQRTEQGDSAMYLCASSLTDSPLHFGNGTRLTVT.

The chain links TRBV12-3 or TRBV12-4 to TRBJ2-1, with no clear D. The V and J ends lost 0 bases and 10 bases respectively, with 4 bases between them. The CDR3 is made up of 11 amino acids. The CDR3 spells CASSLAGEQFF. In nucleotides, the CDR3 is TGTGCCAGCAGTTTAGCGGGGGAGCAGTTCTTC.

The chain carries TRBV19 and TRBJ2-2, with D possibly matching TRBD2 (6 bases). The V end lost 6 bases, the J end lost 0 bases, and 14 bases lay between the germline ends. The CDR3 spans 16 residues. Per germline, CDR1 LNHDA and CDR2 SQIVND (reference sequence). The CDR3 DNA reads as TGTGCCAGTAGGGGACTGGGCAGGACGAACACCGGGGAGCTGTTTTTT. It yields the protein CASRGLGRTNTGELFF.

There are a few counts of this clonotype. This chain joins TRBV11-2 and TRBJ2-7, with 7 bases fitting TRBD1. Judging by the DNA end, TRBJ1-2 fits better; the J call may be wrong. This CDR3 contains 15 residues. From germline, CDR1 is SGHAT and CDR2 FQNNGV. The CDR3 DNA reads as TGTGCCAGCAGACAAACAGGGGTGAGGTCTTGGGGCTACACCTTC. As protein: CASRQTGVRSWGYTF.

The chain uses TRBV7-4 and TRBJ2-7; 8 nucleotides align to TRBD2. J lost 7 bases, V lost 3 bases, and 20 bases had no gene match. The CDR3 spans 18 residues. CDR1 and CDR2 (germline): SGHVT, SQSDAQ. The CDR3 sequence is CASSLGRTSRSSYNEQYF. CDR3 coding DNA: TGTGCCAGCAGCTTGGGTCGGACTAGCAGAAGCTCCTACAATGAGCAGTACTTC. Using reference TRBV7-4 and TRBJ2-7 for the parts outside the CDR3, the full variable domain is GAGVSQSPRYKVAKRGRDVALRCDSISGHVTLYWYRQTLGQGSEVLTYSQSDAQRDKSGRPSGRFSAERPERSVSTLKIQRTEQGDSAVYLCASSLGRTSRSSYNEQYFGPGTRLTVT.

This chain links TRBV7-9 with TRBJ1-4; D may be TRBD1 (6 bases). The CDR3 runs to 12 residues. Germline loops: CDR1 SEHNR, CDR2 FQNEAQ (reference sequence). V lost 3 bases and J lost 14, with 13 bases in between. DNA for the CDR3: TGTGCCAGCAGCTTTGACAGGTCCACTCTGTTTTTT. It yields the protein CASSFDRSTLFF.

The V call is TRBV6-8, the J call TRBJ1-4; no definite D call. V lost 0 bases to trimming and J lost 7 bases, with 9 bases between them. This CDR3 contains 14 residues. In germline, CDR1 is MNHGY, CDR2 SAAAGT. CDR3 region: CASSYSVRSEKLFF. For the CDR3, the DNA is TGTGCCAGCAGTTACTCGGTGAGGAGTGAAAAACTGTTTTTT.

Many counts were recorded for this clonotype. This chain joins TRBV6-1 and TRBJ2-3, with TRBD1 matching over 7 bases. V lost 8 bases, J lost 5 bases, and 22 bases stayed unmatched. The germline CDR1 and CDR2 sequences are MNHNS and SASEGT. The CDR3 covers 18 residues. The DNA for the CDR3 is TGTGCCAGCTCGTTGGGGTATGGGAGAGGGGGCATAGGAGATACGCAGTATTTT. Amino acid sequence: CASSLGYGRGGIGDTQYF.

This chain connects TRBV28 to TRBJ1-5, with TRBD1 as a possible D gene (6 bases). This CDR3 is built from 20 residues. Trimming stripped 2 bases from V and 0 bases from J, with 23 bases between. Germline CDR1 MDHEN, CDR2 SYDVKM. The CDR3 is CASSLPGGLGPDYSNQPQHF. The CDR3 nucleotides are TGTGCCAGCAGTTTACCTGGGGGGCTTGGGCCCGATTATAGCAATCAGCCCCAGCATTTT.